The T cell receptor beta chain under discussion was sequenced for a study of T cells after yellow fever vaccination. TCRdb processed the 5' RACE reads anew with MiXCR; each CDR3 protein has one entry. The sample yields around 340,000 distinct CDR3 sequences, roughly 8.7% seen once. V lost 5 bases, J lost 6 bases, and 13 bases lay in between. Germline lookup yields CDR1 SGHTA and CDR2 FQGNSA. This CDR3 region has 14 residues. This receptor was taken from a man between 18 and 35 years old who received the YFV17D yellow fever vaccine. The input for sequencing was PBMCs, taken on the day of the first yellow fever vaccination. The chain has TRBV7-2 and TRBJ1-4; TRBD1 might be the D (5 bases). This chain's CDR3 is CASSPQVGDEKLFF. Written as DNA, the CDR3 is TGTGCCAGCAGCCCGCAGGTGGGGGATGAAAAACTGTTTTTT.